This T cell receptor beta chain was obtained from a study of T-cell reconstitution after alpha-beta-depleted transplantation in children. Findings of the study overall: Alpha-beta T cells about two months after transplant reportedly derived from several hundred expanded graft clones. Elevated TCRbeta diversity at day 60 was traced, in some patients, to surviving recipient T cells and thymic progenitors.

Unique molecular identifiers were used in preparing the TCRbeta library. MiXCR was run by TCRdb on the PCR reads, yielding one entry per CDR3 protein. The data show about 600,000 distinct CDR3 sequences, with 10% to 15% seen just once and roughly 2.3% held by the top ten. This clonotype was detected a few times. Its antigen remains unidentified. The source was PBMCs, mostly from graft donor cells, collected 360 days after TCRalphabeta/CD19-depleted stem cell transplant. This clonotype originated in a male patient between 10 and 17 years old who had a stem cell transplant for acute myeloid leukemia, so the T cells may come from the graft donor.

CDR3 nucleotides: TGTGCCAGCAGTCCTCGGACTAGAATCACAGATACGCAGTATTTT. This translates into CASSPRTRITDTQYF. The V and J genes are TRBV2 and TRBJ2-3, with TRBD2 matching over 7 bases. V gave up 5 bases and J gave up 2 bases; unmatched junction bases: 7. CDR3 length equals 15 residues. The V gene's germline CDR1 is SNHLY and CDR2 FYNNEI.